The 6 T cell receptor beta chains in this list originate from one sample, sequenced in a study of T cells in women clearing cervical HPV infection. Generated by immunoSEQ multiplex PCR, the TCRdb table keeps only in-frame clones and is missing some. In all, the sample yields 25,000 to 35,000 clones. Specimen: blood buffy coat. The receptors shown here come from a woman aged 18-69 years with a cervical HPV16 infection that either progressed to CIN3+ or cleared (not recorded which).

A word on this clone: The read is 3 residues too short to cover the CDR3 end, so that end is filled in from the germline J gene. The rearrangement joins TRBV23-1 to TRBJ2-7; TRBD1 aligns across 7 bases. TRBV23-1 counts as an open reading frame of uncertain function. This CDR3 has 16 amino acids. The V and J ends lost 3 bases and 1 base, in that order; junction bases with no gene match: 9. The chain's CDR3 is CASSQQGTGDSYEQYF. CDR3 DNA, as far as it was read: TGCGCCAGCAGTCAGCAGGGAACAGGGGATTCCTACGAG.

CDR3 loop: CASTADLGSLELFF. The part of the CDR3 DNA that was read is TGTGCCAGCACCGCGGACTTGGGTTCCCTTGAG. The chain links TRBV5-4 to TRBJ2-2; the D gene is possibly TRBD2 (5 bases). The read terminates 3 residues ahead of where the CDR3 ends, so the germline J gene completes it. Germline CDR1 and CDR2: SGHNT and YYREEE (reference sequence). This CDR3 is built from 14 residues.

Points on this clone: The DNA ends 3 residues before the CDR3 does, and the rest of the CDR3 is filled in from the germline J gene. The chain recombines TRBV10-3 with TRBJ1-2; TRBD1 aligns across 7 bases. The CDR3 extends over 13 amino acids. Germline V gene sequence: CDR1 ENHRY, CDR2 SYGVKD. The V and J ends lost 4 bases and 5 bases, in that order; junction bases with no gene match: 4. This chain's CDR3 is CAISGDRVYGYTF. The DNA read from the CDR3 is TGTGCCATCAGTGGCGACAGGGTATATGGC.

This chain's CDR3 is CASSQGEGTLLNEKLFF. CDR3 bases read: TGCGCCAGCAGCCAAGGAGAAGGGACACTCCTAAATGAAAAA. The genes are TRBV4-1 and TRBJ1-4; weak D call: TRBD1 (6 bases). The read comes to an end 3 residues before the CDR3 does, leaving the germline J gene to fill in the end. Germline assignment: CDR1 MGHRA and CDR2 YSYEKL. Trimming cost V 1 base and J 5 bases, with 17 bases left between them. There are 17 residues in the CDR3.

To note about this clone: Coverage ceases 3 residues before the CDR3 finishes, and the germline J gene fills in the end. V gene TRBV20-1 combines with J gene TRBJ1-6; 7 nucleotides match TRBD1. The germline CDR1 and CDR2 sequences are DFQATT and SNEGSKA (reference sequence). This CDR3 region has 14 residues. V dropped 3 bases and J dropped 10; count of bases not matched to a gene: 9. CDR3 in amino acids: CSASVEGGRSPLHF. The part of the CDR3 DNA that was read is TGCAGTGCTAGTGTAGAAGGGGGCAGATCACCC.

Notes on this clone: The read terminates 3 residues before the CDR3 end, so the remaining end is supplied by the germline J gene. This rearrangement joins TRBV20-1 to TRBJ2-3; 7 nucleotides align to TRBD1. V was clipped by 1 base and J by 5 bases; unmatched bases: 6. Germline CDR1 DFQATT, CDR2 SNEGSKA (reference sequence). CDR3 size: 14 residues. The CDR3 here is CSARGPGGRDTQYF. The part of the CDR3 DNA that was read is TGCAGTGCTAGAGGGCCAGGGGGAAGAGATACG.